This TCR beta chain was retrieved from a study of cytomegalovirus exposure and HLA in healthy donors (dated by TCRdb to the late 2010s). The study in broad terms: An earlier analysis of 587 of the donors reported about 260 Gb of sequence data and 100 million to 120 million unique TCR beta sequences obtained from around 170 million T cells. Of the roughly 420 genotyped donors, less than 85% were placed in the genetic ancestry cluster associated with self-reported Caucasian donors. All discovery cohort repertoires had been generated using a single sequencing platform. Four or five DR-DQ haplotypes were handled as single units for association and clustering because linkage in the cohort was strong. The T cell repertoires of around 670 subjects were profiled by immunosequencing and related to cytomegalovirus serostatus. Among a few hundred genotyped donors of the cohort, an average of 235,054 unique TCR beta nucleotide sequences were sequenced per donor, around a sixth of them non-productive. An earlier analysis of 587 of the donors used high-throughput TCR beta sequencing to judge whether each TCR beta V gene segment behaved as functional or pseudogenic. Class I and class II HLA loci were covered by the typing at four-digit resolution. In a later genetic analysis, genome-wide SNP genotypes for about three fifths of the 666 donors were used, and that subset was treated as a discovery cohort. A separate validation cohort of roughly 110 different subjects was used in addition to the 666-subject first cohort. Typing coverage differed by locus: A, B, C, DRB1 and DQB1 were typed in roughly 620-640 donors, DQA1 in about 510, DPA1 in 600 to 610, and DPB1 in 400 to 490. A later analysis re-analyzed previously published TCR beta repertoires from 600 to 850 donors and added high-resolution HLA genotyping to study TCR occurrence patterns. Donor age, sex, ethnicity and CMV serostatus were collected together with the repertoire data. The study aimed to test whether cataloging public T cell receptors could reveal signatures of past pathogen exposure. To predict cytomegalovirus infection status, the study brought together high-throughput TCR immunosequencing, statistical association of individual TCRs with disease status, and machine learning. An early release that covered several hundred HLA-typed donors contained approximately 300 gigabases of sequencing data and tens of millions of unique TCR sequences. Rather than drawing on any new phenotypic data, the later analysis identified candidate immune exposures from TCR beta sequences and the way those sequences occurred across donors.

To prepare the library, the immunoSEQ multiplex PCR assay was applied. The multiplex PCR relied on a mix of 60 forward primers for TCR Vbeta segments and 13 reverse primers for TCR Jbeta segments. A multiplex PCR assay on genomic DNA amplified the CDR3 region of rearranged TCR beta genes. The Illumina HiSeq System was used to sequence the amplified TCR beta libraries as 87-base-pair reads. On the study's bioinformatics: A later analysis tallied roughly 78 million unique TCR beta chains across the approximately 670 repertoires, and about 10 million of those chains were shared by two or more donors. A nearest-neighbor algorithm error-corrected the raw reads and collapsed the reads into unique sequences, merging closely related sequences to remove PCR and sequencing errors. V, D and J gene segments were assigned by aligning CDR3 sequences to IMGT reference sequences. For a sequence to be retained, at least a six-nucleotide match to both a V gene segment and a J gene segment was required. A rearrangement counted as productive if the CDR3 had no stop codons and remained in frame with V and J, and every other rearrangement counted as non-productive. CDR3 was defined according to IMGT convention as the region running from the second conserved V-encoded cysteine to the conserved J-encoded phenylalanine. The earlier analysis of approximately 590 of the donors excluded any sequence lacking an unambiguous match to a single V gene segment. In an earlier analysis of 450 to 700 of the donors, V segments were called functional above 56.7% productive rearrangements and were called segregating when the between-donor standard deviation exceeded 5%. A statistical classification framework was built for diagnosing cytomegalovirus status from the catalog of TCR beta chain sequences. V and J gene assignment, in a later analysis, came from comparing TCR nucleotide sequences with IMGT/GENE-DB human TR gene sequences. A later analysis assigned CDR3 sequences and most-parsimonious VDJ recombination scenarios with the TCRdist pipeline. In a later analysis, every TCR beta chain was defined by the combination of its CDR3 amino acid sequence and its V-gene family, and reads without a unique V-gene family were dropped. To address suspected cross-contamination and a sequencing artifact, a later analysis removed 592 highly shared, low-generation-probability nucleotide sequences. In a later analysis, a clonal expansion index for each public chain was calculated from normalized within-repertoire ranks of inferred template counts. In a later analysis, generation probabilities were computed with a VDJ recombination model fitted to out-of-frame rearrangements, and the resulting probabilities were checked against IGoR. Hypergeometric tests were used in a later analysis to score TCR-TCR, TCR-HLA and TCR-CMV co-occurrence, with a repertoire-size bias correction applied to the TCR pairs. In a later analysis, false discovery rates were estimated by permuting HLA or CMV assignments 20 times. In a later analysis, co-occurring TCRs were grouped using DBSCAN, and TCRdist sequence similarity was added for clustering within HLA-allele-positive subsets. Co-occurrence clustering excluded repertoires with fewer than 30,000 or more than 120,000 public chains, plus five with anomalous nucleotide sharing. What TCRdb holds here is the immuneACCESS table cut down to in-frame rearrangements. Part of the clones is not present; checked against another copy, under half of the missing clones reflect an unresolved V gene, and the others are unexplained. The DNA was the basis for D and trimming; V, J and clone size are from that table. This sample has about 140,000 clones in its table, and around three quarters of those were observed once. Around 7% of the sample lies in the top ten.

Trimming costs V 3 bases and J 6 bases, and their ends lie 20 bases apart. Taken from cysteine to phenylalanine, the CDR3 has 16 residues. Of the read, only the CDR3 DNA is kept; its 48 bases are in frame from base 1. CDR1 and CDR2 are drawn from the germline V gene (reference sequence): LNHDA, SQIVND. The cohort was made up of roughly 670 healthy bone marrow donors. Cohort members were all nominally healthy when sampled, although unrecorded immune exposures were likely present. The donor tested CMV seropositive, placing the donor among the 289 seropositive members of the cohort. Every donor gave a peripheral blood sample, and the peripheral blood mononuclear cells from that sample were used for TCR beta sequencing. Genomic DNA extraction from the blood cell samples was performed with the Qiagen DNeasy Blood Extraction Kit. This clone was counted between two and nine times. Its antigen has not been determined. No much larger clone exists at a distance of one base, and base qualities are not known.

General study outcomes and caveats: A later analysis associated 16,951 TCR beta sequences with specific HLA alleles at a false discovery rate of 0.05. Because the 87-base-pair reads could not distinguish some IMGT-functional V segments, including TRBV6-2 and TRBV6-3, those segments were excluded. In this cohort, only TCR beta chains were sequenced, and detectable features were limited by the absence of alpha or paired-chain data. The presence/absence analyses assumed that sequencing depth was roughly uniform across donors, and that assumption may not be true. The classifier was reported to diagnose cytomegalovirus status with high specificity and sensitivity in both the original cohort and the validation cohort. A later genetic analysis reported fewer N-insertions in productive TCRs among donors in an Asian-associated ancestry cluster than the roughly 700-donor mean. A later analysis found that TCR association rates varied across HLA loci, with DRB1 alleles showing the most associated TCRs and HLA-C alleles the fewest. A further reported finding was that TCR beta sequences accurately predicted the HLA-A and HLA-B alleles for most subjects in the first cohort. In vitro tests confirmed that a few of the cytomegalovirus-associated TCR beta chains recognize cytomegalovirus antigens. A total of some 180 TCR beta chains were listed by the study as associated with cytomegalovirus. Linkage disequilibrium might explain the correlated functional status among segregating V segments, but an unknown experimental factor could not be excluded. Compared with equally common non-associated chains, HLA-associated TCR beta chains in a later analysis were more clonally expanded and had lower generation probabilities. A group of highly shared sequence variants was considered likely to be a technical artifact of the sequencing pipeline. In a later genetic analysis, a missense DCLRE1C variant was associated with V-gene and J-gene trimming of TCR beta chains, and the association was replicated in an independent cohort. The authors suggested that the approach could potentially be generalized to other disease states and immunological phenotypes. For the cohort, immune exposure information was limited to CMV serostatus. Most CMV-associated TCR beta chains appeared to be HLA-restricted in a later analysis, and the HLA associations seemed to be driven largely by CMV exposure. An earlier analysis of approximately 590 of the donors showed that most TCR beta V segments appeared in productive rearrangements either about 87% or about 30% of the time, which broadly matched IMGT annotations. Because HLA typing was missing for some donors at each locus, association tests included only the typed subset. Most TCR sequences were observed very rarely across donors, whereas some public TCRs were present in many individuals. According to a later analysis, parvovirus B19, influenza, CMV and Epstein-Barr virus appeared linked to several top co-occurrence clusters. Because counts were too low, about 18 rarely observed V segments, including chromosome 9 orphons, were excluded from the earlier analysis of some 540 of the donors. When HLA alleles, especially DR and DQ, strongly co-occurred, TCR associations were difficult to assign to individual alleles.

This TCR came from a man in his forties or fifties in good health and CMV-seropositive. The chain uses TRBV19 and TRBJ1-2; the D gene assignment is ambiguous. What was sequenced was PBMCs. The sequenced DNA: TGTGCCAGTAGTATTCCTGGTGGCAGACACCTCCATGGCTACACCTTC. Its protein reads: CASSIPGGRHLHGYTF.